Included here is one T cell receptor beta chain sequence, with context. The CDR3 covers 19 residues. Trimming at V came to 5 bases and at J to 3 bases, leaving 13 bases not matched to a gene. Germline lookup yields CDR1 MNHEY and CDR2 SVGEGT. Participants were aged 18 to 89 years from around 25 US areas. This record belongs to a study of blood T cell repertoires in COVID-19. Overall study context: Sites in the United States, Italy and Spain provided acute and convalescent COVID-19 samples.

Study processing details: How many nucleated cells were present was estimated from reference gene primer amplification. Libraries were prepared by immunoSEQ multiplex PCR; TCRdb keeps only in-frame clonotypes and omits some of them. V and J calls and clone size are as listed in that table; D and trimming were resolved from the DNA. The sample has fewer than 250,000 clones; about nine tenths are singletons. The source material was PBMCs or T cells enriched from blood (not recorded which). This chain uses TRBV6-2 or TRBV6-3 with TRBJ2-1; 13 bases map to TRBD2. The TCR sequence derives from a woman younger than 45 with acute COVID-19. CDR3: CASSKGGLAGLDNYNEQFF. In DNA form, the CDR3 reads TGTGCCAGCAGTAAAGGGGGACTAGCGGGACTAGATAACTACAATGAGCAGTTCTTC.